One and the same sample provided the 15 T cell receptor beta chains below, sequenced in a study of CD8+CD57+ T cells in acquired aplastic anemia. It was patients with CD8+CD57+ cell expansion by flow cytometry who were chosen for sequencing. TCR beta VDJ and CDR3 were profiled, and genomic DNA was the template. Using its own MiXCR run on the reads, TCRdb lists one record per CDR3 protein. The repertoire holds over 150,000 distinct CDR3 sequences, with 71% as singletons. The specimen sequenced was sorted CD4+, CD8+, or CD8+CD57+ T cells (not recorded which) from PBMCs. Receptors were obtained from a human donor with aplastic anemia.

This clonotype was picked up many times. The V call is TRBV9, the J call TRBJ1-1, with 7 bases matching TRBD1. Germline CDR1 is SGDLS and CDR2 is YYNGEE. V lost 0 bases to trimming and J lost 4 bases; unmatched junction nucleotides: 6. This CDR3 has 15 residues. The CDR3 DNA is TGTGCCAGCAGCGTAGATCGACAGGGCCCCACTGAAGCTTTCTTT. Translation gives CASSVDRQGPTEAFF.

The J gene is TRBJ1-5, the V gene TRBV19; TRBD1 is a possible D gene (5 bases). The CDR3 length is 14 residues. Trimming took 10 bases from V and 0 from J, leaving 13 bases between them. The germline V gene has CDR1 LNHDA and CDR2 SQIVND (reference sequence). The CDR3 here is CATRRGPSNQPQHF. The CDR3 DNA sequence: TGTGCCACACGGAGGGGTCCTAGCAATCAGCCCCAGCATTTT.

This chain connects TRBV11-3 to TRBJ2-7; the D is unclear. The CDR3 contains 14 residues. CDR1 and CDR2 from the germline V gene are SGHNT and YENEEA. V dropped 5 bases and J dropped 9 bases, with 20 bases sitting between them. In DNA form, the CDR3 reads TGTGCCAGCAGCCGACCTGGCCCCGGCGGAACGCAGTACTTC. This sequence encodes CASSRPGPGGTQYF.

Comment on this clonotype: Because the CDR3 is missing its conserved closing phenylalanine or tryptophan, this is likely a read error. This rearrangement joins TRBV7-8 to TRBJ2-7; 8 nucleotides align to TRBD1. Losses at the gene ends were 5 bases for V and 5 bases for J; bases not matched to a gene: 11. Germline CDR1 reads SGHVS; CDR2 reads FQNEAQ. CDR3 length: 15 amino acids. The CDR3 coding sequence is TGTGCCAGCAGCCAAAACCACGGGACAGGTGACGAGCAGTACCTC. It translates to CASSQNHGTGDEQYL.

The rearrangement uses TRBV6-1 and TRBJ2-7; a possible D gene is TRBD2 (6 bases). V was clipped by 1 base and J by 4 bases, with 14 bases between them. From germline, CDR1 is MNHNS and CDR2 SASEGT. The CDR3 length is 15 residues. CDR3 protein: CASSEGGGSPYEQYF. In DNA form, the CDR3 reads TGTGCCAGCAGTGAAGGGGGAGGCAGCCCATACGAGCAGTACTTC.

This clonotype was observed once. This chain connects TRBV7-9 to TRBJ2-7, with D possibly matching TRBD1 (7 bases). Trimming shortened V by 5 bases and J by 2 bases, and 10 bases separated the two germline ends. Germline V gene data show CDR1 as SEHNR and CDR2 as FQNEAQ (reference sequence). This CDR3 region has 13 residues. CDR3 coding DNA: TGTGCCAGCAGCGTCAGGGGGGCCTACGAGCAGTACTTC. Its protein product is CASSVRGAYEQYF.

The chain links TRBV29-1 to TRBJ2-7, with D maybe TRBD1 (6 bases). The germline CDR1 and CDR2 sequences are SQVTM and ANQGSEA. Trimming stripped 6 bases from V and 2 bases from J, with 11 bases between. This CDR3 contains 12 residues. CDR3 sequence (DNA): TGCAGCGTAAAGGGGGACCCCTACGAGCAGTACTTC. Its translation is CSVKGDPYEQYF.

This clonotype was seen at least ten times. The V call is TRBV5-1, the J call TRBJ2-7; D is possibly TRBD2 (7 bases). V was pared by 3 bases and J by 6 bases, with 16 bases between. This CDR3 is built from 14 residues. Germline V CDR1 and CDR2: SGHRS, YFSETQ. The CDR3: CASSSWGGRGEQYV. The DNA of the CDR3 is TGCGCCAGCAGCTCCTGGGGGGGCAGGGGCGAGCAGTACGTC.

The genes are TRBV12-3 or TRBV12-4 and TRBJ2-2; 10 bases line up with TRBD1. The CDR3 sequence is 16 residues long. With 2 bases clipped from V and 6 bases from J, the junction kept 6 bases outside the gene matches. In DNA form, the CDR3 reads TGTGCCAGCAGTTTAACTGGGACAGGGGAAGCCGGGGAGCTGTTTTTT. Amino acid sequence: CASSLTGTGEAGELFF.

The chain links TRBV7-9 to TRBJ2-3; D might be TRBD1 (6 bases). Deletions cut 2 bases from V and 4 bases from J, with 13 bases between. The length of the CDR3 is 15 residues. Germline values: CDR1 SEHNR, CDR2 FQNEAQ (reference sequence). CDR3 coding DNA: TGTGCCAGCAGCTTAAAAGGTACAGGGCCAGATACGCAGTATTTT. Its translation: CASSLKGTGPDTQYF. Complete variable domain (other parts from reference TRBV7-9 and TRBJ2-3): DTGVSQNPRHKITKRGQNVTFRCDPISEHNRLYWYRQTLGQGPEFLTYFQNEAQLEKSRLLSDRFSAERPKGSFSTLEIQRTEQGDSAMYLCASSLKGTGPDTQYFGPGTRLTVL.

This sequence joins TRBV7-9 and TRBJ1-2, with D tentatively TRBD1 (6 bases). Germline V lookup: CDR1 SEHNR, CDR2 FQNEAQ (reference sequence). CDR3 size: 14 residues. V lost 0 bases, J lost 7 bases, and 12 bases lay in between. This CDR3 is CASSLAAGERGYTF. DNA for the CDR3: TGTGCCAGCAGCTTAGCGGCAGGGGAACGTGGCTACACCTTC.

In DNA, the CDR3 is TGTGCCACCAGCAGAGATCCGGCAGCGGTGAGGCCCGGGGAGCTGTTTTTT. This sequence encodes CATSRDPAAVRPGELFF. The genes are TRBV15 and TRBJ2-2; a possible D gene is TRBD2 (5 bases). This CDR3 comprises 17 residues. V lost 0 bases and J 6 bases, leaving 17 bases between the germline ends. Germline CDR1 and CDR2: LNHNV and YYDKDF (reference sequence).

The V call is TRBV20-1, the J call TRBJ2-3; D might be TRBD2 (5 bases). With 2 bases removed from V and 6 bases from J, the gap between germline ends came to 12 bases. The germline V gene has CDR1 DFQATT and CDR2 SNEGSKA (reference sequence). The CDR3 loop spans 13 amino acids. For the CDR3, the DNA is TGCAGTGCTAGACCGTACCGCGGGGATACGCAGTATTTT. Encoded protein: CSARPYRGDTQYF.

The DNA for the CDR3 is TGTGCCAGCAGTGATGGGAGTCGGTATAATTCACCCCTCCACTTT. This sequence encodes CASSDGSRYNSPLHF. The chain employs TRBV2 and TRBJ1-6; no reliable D call. The CDR3 has 15 residues. The V end was cut by 3 bases, the J end by 4 bases, with 10 bases between. CDR1 SNHLY and CDR2 FYNNEI come from the germline V gene.

As concerns this clonotype: An end of the junction does not agree with germline; a read error may underlie this. This chain connects TRBV18 to TRBJ2-3, with 12 bases lining up with TRBD1. This CDR3 has 18 residues. Germline CDR1 is KGHSH and CDR2 is LQKENI. This CDR3 reads CAGSSLVLGQGAADTQYF. As DNA, the CDR3 is TGTGCCGGCTCATCCCTGGTGTTGGGACAGGGGGCGGCAGATACGCAGTATTTT.